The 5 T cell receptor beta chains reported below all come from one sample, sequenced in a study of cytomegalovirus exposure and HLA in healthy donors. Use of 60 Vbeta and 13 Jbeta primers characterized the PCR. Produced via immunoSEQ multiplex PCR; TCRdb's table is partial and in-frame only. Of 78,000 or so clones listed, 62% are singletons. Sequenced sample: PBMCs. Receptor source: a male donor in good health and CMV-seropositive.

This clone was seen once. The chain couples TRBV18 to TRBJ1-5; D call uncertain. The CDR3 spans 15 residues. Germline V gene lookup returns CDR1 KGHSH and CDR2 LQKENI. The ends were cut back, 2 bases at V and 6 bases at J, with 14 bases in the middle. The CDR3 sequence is CASSPSRGGGQPQHF. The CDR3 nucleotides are TGTGCCAGCTCACCAAGTCGAGGAGGAGGTCAGCCCCAGCATTTT.

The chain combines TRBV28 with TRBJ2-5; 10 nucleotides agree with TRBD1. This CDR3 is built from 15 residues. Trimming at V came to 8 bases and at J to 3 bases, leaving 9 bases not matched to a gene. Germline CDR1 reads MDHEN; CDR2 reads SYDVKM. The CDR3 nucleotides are TGTGCCAGCCGGGGACAGGGGCACGAGAAAGAGACCCAGTACTTC. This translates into CASRGQGHEKETQYF.

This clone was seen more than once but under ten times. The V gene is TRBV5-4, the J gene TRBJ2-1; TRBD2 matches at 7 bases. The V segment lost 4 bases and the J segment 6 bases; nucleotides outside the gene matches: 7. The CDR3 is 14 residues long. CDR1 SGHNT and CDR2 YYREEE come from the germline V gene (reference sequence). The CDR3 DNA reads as TGTGCCAGCAGCGAGTCCGGGACTATCAATGAGCAGTTCTTC. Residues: CASSESGTINEQFF. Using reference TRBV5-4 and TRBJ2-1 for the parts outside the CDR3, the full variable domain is ETGVTQSPTHLIKTRGQQVTLRCSSQSGHNTVSWYQQALGQGPQFIFQYYREEENGRGNFPPRFSGLQFPNYSSELNVNALELDDSALYLCASSESGTINEQFFGPGTRLTVL.

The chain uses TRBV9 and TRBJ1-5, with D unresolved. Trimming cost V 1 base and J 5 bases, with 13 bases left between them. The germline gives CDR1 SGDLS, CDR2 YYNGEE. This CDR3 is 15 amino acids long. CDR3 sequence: CASSVSPRADQPQHF. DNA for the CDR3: TGTGCCAGCAGCGTATCCCCGCGGGCGGATCAGCCCCAGCATTTT. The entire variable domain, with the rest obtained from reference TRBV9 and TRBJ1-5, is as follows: DSGVTQTPKHLITATGQRVTLRCSPRSGDLSVYWYQQSLDQGLQFLIQYYNGEERAKGNILERFSAQQFPDLHSELNLSSLELGDSALYFCASSVSPRADQPQHFGDGTRLSIL.

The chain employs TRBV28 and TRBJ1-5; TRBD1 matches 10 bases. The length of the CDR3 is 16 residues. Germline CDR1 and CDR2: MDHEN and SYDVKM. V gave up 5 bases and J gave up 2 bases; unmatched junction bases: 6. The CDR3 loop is CASSPRQGAGNQPQHF. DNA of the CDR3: TGTGCCAGCAGTCCTCGACAGGGGGCGGGCAATCAGCCCCAGCATTTT.